Included here is one TCR beta chain sequence, with context. Participants reported their clinical history, and cohort assignment relied on those reports. This sample stems from a study of blood T cell repertoires in COVID-19. Background on the study: Sample material is recorded as cDNA or gDNA derived from T cells, B-cell-depleted T cells, or PBMCs.

In the authors' methods: Amplifying reference gene primers gave estimates of nucleated cell counts. The table came from immunoSEQ multiplex PCR; TCRdb's copy has only in-frame clones and leaves some out. The V and J calls and clone size were taken over from that table, and D and trimming were inferred from the DNA. This repertoire shows 200,000 to 300,000 clones, roughly 89% found once; its top ten account for around 4%. The trim removed 2 bases at V and 10 bases at J, leaving 8 bases unmatched. CDR1 is GTSNPN and CDR2 is SVGIG in the germline V gene (reference sequence). The CDR3 length is 14 residues.

Sequencing used PBMCs or T cells enriched from blood (not recorded which). The receptor was derived from a woman aged 25 to 39 who had recovered from COVID-19. The gene calls are TRBV30 and TRBJ2-1; 10 bases align to TRBD2. The CDR3 region has the DNA TGTGCCTGGAGTTTAGCGGGAGGACGACCAGAGCAGTTCTTC. Translation: CAWSLAGGRPEQFF.